Below are 22 T cell receptor beta chains sequenced from a single sample in a study of cytomegalovirus exposure and HLA in healthy donors. Repertoires were generated with immunoSEQ multiplex PCR, while TCRdb's copy carries only in-frame clones and drops some. The sample yields 120,000 or so clones, 90% to 96% seen once. The sequencing sample was made of PBMCs. Every receptor here comes from a man in his late teens or twenties in good health and CMV-seronegative.

The CDR3 reads CATSREPGLISTNEKLFF. The CDR3 DNA sequence: TGTGCCACCAGCAGAGAGCCAGGTCTAATATCAACTAATGAAAAACTGTTTTTT. The chain couples TRBV15 to TRBJ1-4; D remains unclear. In germline, CDR1 is LNHNV, CDR2 YYDKDF (reference sequence). This CDR3 is 18 amino acids long. V lost 0 bases and J 0 bases, leaving 14 bases between the germline ends.

This clone has just one count. The genes are TRBV28 and TRBJ1-1; D call uncertain. Trimming took 3 bases from V and 2 from J, leaving 4 bases between them. The V gene's germline CDR1 is MDHEN and CDR2 SYDVKM. This CDR3 has 12 residues. In DNA, the CDR3 is TGTGCCAGCAGTTTGGCCAACACTGAAGCTTTCTTT. It specifies CASSLANTEAFF.

The gene calls are TRBV10-3 and TRBJ2-7; the match to TRBD2 covers 13 bases. Trimming at V came to 4 bases and at J to 3 bases, leaving 3 bases not matched to a gene. The length of the CDR3 is 15 residues. The germline gives CDR1 ENHRY, CDR2 SYGVKD. CDR3: CAISGTSGSDYEQYF. DNA for the CDR3: TGTGCCATCAGTGGGACTAGCGGGAGTGACTACGAGCAGTACTTC.

The rearrangement uses TRBV18 and TRBJ2-7; possible D gene TRBD2, 6 bases. Trimming stripped 6 bases from V and 1 base from J, with 13 bases between. The CDR3 is made up of 14 amino acids. Germline CDR1 is KGHSH and CDR2 is LQKENI. The CDR3 DNA reads TGTGCCAGCTCGAGGGAGGTTCCTTCCTACGAGCAGTACTTC. Translating it yields CASSREVPSYEQYF.

The rearrangement joins TRBV7-8 to TRBJ2-7, with a possible D match to TRBD1 (6 bases). V dropped 5 bases and J dropped 3 bases, with 20 bases sitting between them. The CDR3 is 16 residues long. From germline, CDR1 is SGHVS and CDR2 FQNEAQ. CDR3 in amino acids: CASSRTGSGMYYEQYF. CDR3 bases: TGTGCCAGCAGCCGAACAGGGTCTGGGATGTACTACGAGCAGTACTTC.

The chain uses TRBV5-6 and TRBJ2-1; perhaps TRBD2 as D (5 bases). Trimming removed 2 bases at V and 2 bases at J, with 17 bases between. CDR1 is SGHDT and CDR2 is YYEEEE in the germline V gene. This CDR3 has 17 residues. The CDR3 here is CASSFDQIEGPYNEQFF. The CDR3 DNA follows: TGTGCCAGCAGCTTCGATCAGATCGAGGGCCCCTACAATGAGCAGTTCTTC.

The chain is built from TRBV5-5 and TRBJ1-2; tentative D call: TRBD1 (6 bases). In germline, CDR1 is SGHKS, CDR2 YYEKEE (reference sequence). This CDR3 comprises 17 residues. Trimming cost V 2 bases and J 4 bases, with 21 bases left between them. CDR3 bases: TGTGCCAGCAGCTTCGCAGGGGTGGGGCCCCGGGGCTATGGCTACACCTTC. This codes for CASSFAGVGPRGYGYTF.

This rearrangement joins TRBV7-9 to TRBJ2-3, with a tentative D call TRBD1 (5 bases). The CDR3 is made up of 16 amino acids. The germline CDR1 and CDR2 sequences are SEHNR and FQNEAQ (reference sequence). The V and J ends lost 5 bases and 1 base respectively, with 16 bases between them. The DNA of the CDR3 is TGTGCCAGCAGCCCCCCTCAGGGCCCGCGCACAGATACGCAGTATTTT. Translated, it gives CASSPPQGPRTDTQYF.

This clone was recorded once. The rearrangement joins TRBV11-2 to TRBJ2-7; 13 bases are a match to TRBD2. Germline V gene lookup returns CDR1 SGHAT and CDR2 FQNNGV. V lost 1 base and J lost 5; bases outside the gene matches: 5. The CDR3 loop spans 16 amino acids. The CDR3 region has the DNA TGTGCCAGCAGCTTAGGGACTAGCGGGAGTTGGGACGAGCAGTACTTC. Its translation is CASSLGTSGSWDEQYF.

The chain recombines TRBV18 with TRBJ1-2, with 10 bases matching TRBD1. V lost 2 bases to trimming and J lost 3 bases; unmatched junction nucleotides: 0. CDR1 is KGHSH, CDR2 LQKENI, per germline. The CDR3 runs to 14 residues. As DNA, the CDR3 is TGTGCCAGCTCACCAGGACAGGGGGACTATGGCTACACCTTC. This codes for CASSPGQGDYGYTF.

The chain joins TRBV6-5 to TRBJ2-7; 8 bases fit TRBD1. CDR1 MNHEY and CDR2 SVGAGI come from the germline V gene. The CDR3 consists of 16 residues. With 0 bases clipped from V and 5 bases from J, the junction kept 9 bases outside the gene matches. In DNA, the CDR3 is TGTGCCAGCAGTTACTCGTTTCAGGGGGCGATACACGAGCAGTACTTC. This sequence encodes CASSYSFQGAIHEQYF.

The chain uses TRBV9 and TRBJ1-1; the D is unclear. This CDR3 comprises 14 residues. Germline V CDR1 and CDR2: SGDLS, YYNGEE. Trimming pared 3 bases from V and 3 bases from J, leaving 12 bases between. CDR3 sequence (DNA): TGTGCCAGCAGCGCCCACCCGGAGGACACTGAAGCTTTCTTT. This encodes CASSAHPEDTEAFF. Full variable domain (remainder filled in from reference TRBV9 and TRBJ1-1): DSGVTQTPKHLITATGQRVTLRCSPRSGDLSVYWYQQSLDQGLQFLIQYYNGEERAKGNILERFSAQQFPDLHSELNLSSLELGDSALYFCASSAHPEDTEAFFGQGTRLTVV.

The chain joins TRBV28 to TRBJ1-1; D unclear. The CDR3 runs 12 residues. From germline, CDR1 is MDHEN and CDR2 SYDVKM. V was cut by 2 bases and J by 8 bases, with 9 bases left in between. The CDR3 spells CASSLREMEAFF. CDR3 DNA sequence: TGTGCCAGCAGTTTACGGGAGATGGAAGCTTTCTTT. Together with reference TRBV28 and TRBJ1-1, the CDR3 gives the full variable domain: DVKVTQSSRYLVKRTGEKVFLECVQDMDHENMFWYRQDPGLGLRLIYFSYDVKMKEKGDIPEGYSVSREKKERFSLILESASTNQTSMYLCASSLREMEAFFGQGTRLTVV.

The chain employs TRBV4-1 and TRBJ1-2; 11 bases agree with TRBD1. CDR1 is MGHRA, CDR2 YSYEKL, per germline. Trimming took 1 base from V and 6 from J; bases not matched to a gene: 7. The CDR3 has 16 residues. The CDR3 DNA sequence: TGCGCCAGCAGCCAAGGGCCCGGACAGGGGGCGAATGGCTACACCTTC. It yields the protein CASSQGPGQGANGYTF.

The table lists this clone with a count of one. This chain joins TRBV28 and TRBJ2-5, with 7 bases matching TRBD1. J gave up 5 bases and V 1 base, and 7 bases lay outside the gene matches. Germline V lookup: CDR1 MDHEN, CDR2 SYDVKM. This CDR3 contains 15 residues. The CDR3 spells CASSLLQGTRETQYF. The DNA for the CDR3 is TGTGCCAGCAGTTTATTACAGGGGACACGGGAGACCCAGTACTTC.

This rearrangement joins TRBV19 to TRBJ1-4; tentative D call: TRBD1 (6 bases). The CDR3 totals 14 residues. Per the germline V gene, CDR1 is LNHDA and CDR2 is SQIVND (reference sequence). The ends were cut back, 3 bases at V and 4 bases at J, with 9 bases in the middle. This CDR3 reads CASSIDRFNEKLFF. The CDR3, as DNA: TGTGCCAGTAGTATCGACAGGTTTAATGAAAAACTGTTTTTT.

V usage is TRBV30 and J usage is TRBJ2-4; TRBD2 matches at 9 bases. The CDR3 covers 16 residues. After removal of 1 base from V and 0 bases from J, the junction contained 4 bases not matched to a gene. Per the germline V gene, CDR1 is GTSNPN and CDR2 is SVGIG (reference sequence). The CDR3 loop is CAWSGLAGLAKNIQYF. CDR3 sequence (DNA): TGTGCCTGGAGTGGGCTAGCGGGGTTAGCCAAAAACATTCAGTACTTC.

The V and J genes are TRBV7-5 and TRBJ2-5; TRBD2, the table's D call, lacks a check against the DNA. TRBV7-5 is a documented pseudogene. This CDR3 has 18 amino acids. CDR3 in amino acids: CVRSLLPGTSGRWETQYF. The CDR3 DNA follows: TGTGTCAGAAGCCTCCTACCCGGGACTAGCGGGAGATGGGAGACCCAGTACTTC.

The chain employs TRBV18 and TRBJ1-5, with TRBD1 identical over 7 bases. Germline assignment: CDR1 KGHSH and CDR2 LQKENI. J gave up 7 bases and V 4 bases, and 7 bases lay outside the gene matches. The CDR3 runs to 14 residues. CDR3 bases: TGTGCCAGCTCACGGGAAGGGGGCTACCAGCCCCAGCATTTT. Its protein product is CASSREGGYQPQHF.

The V and J genes are TRBV27 and TRBJ1-3, with D possibly matching TRBD1 (5 bases). Germline V gives CDR1 MNHEY, CDR2 SMNVEV (reference sequence). V shed 2 bases and J shed 1 base, with 6 bases lying between them. CDR3 length equals 14 residues. CDR3 amino acids: CASSLTGSGNTIYF. DNA of the CDR3: TGTGCCAGCAGTTTAACAGGTTCTGGAAACACCATATATTTT.

The V gene is TRBV7-6, the J gene TRBJ2-7, with D unresolved. The CDR3 runs to 14 residues. The V end lost 1 base, the J end lost 0 bases, and 7 bases lay between the germline ends. Germline V gene sequence: CDR1 SGHVS, CDR2 FNYEAQ. This CDR3 is CASSLGEDSYEQYF. The CDR3 nucleotides read TGTGCCAGCAGCTTAGGTGAGGACTCCTACGAGCAGTACTTC.

The genes are TRBV13 and TRBJ2-3, with 9 bases fitting TRBD2. Germline trimming cut 5 bases from V and 6 bases from J; bases unmatched to any gene: 9. This CDR3 has 15 amino acids. Germline CDR1 and CDR2: PRHDT and FYEKMQ (reference sequence). DNA of the CDR3: TGTGCCAGCAGCACCGGGACTAGCAATTGGGATACGCAGTATTTT. Its protein product is CASSTGTSNWDTQYF.